This T cell receptor beta chain was retrieved from a study of shared clonotypes between healthy human individuals. The CDR3 spans 13 residues. Per germline, CDR1 MNHNY and CDR2 SVGAGI (reference sequence). V was pared by 5 bases and J by 6 bases, with 14 bases between. Authors' processing steps: ImmunoSEQ sequences covered only the junction and lacked quality scores; filtering therefore differed. TCRdb's table, derived via immunoSEQ multiplex PCR, lists solely in-frame clones and lacks some. From that table come the V and J calls and clone size; the DNA was used to work out D and trimming. The sample consists of over a million clones, 75% to 85% of them appearing once.

Sequencing used memory CD4+ T cells from PBMCs. The subset was: CD45RA-negative fraction. The sequence came from a man aged 18 to 29 in good health. Some clones in this sample may be carry-over from other donors' samples. The V and J genes are TRBV6-6 and TRBJ2-7, with D perhaps TRBD1 or TRBD2 (5 bases each). This chain's CDR3 is CASSRDHTAEQYF. CDR3 DNA: TGTGCCAGCAGTCGGGACCACACCGCCGAGCAGTACTTC.